This TCR beta chain was captured by sequencing in a study of blood T cell repertoires in COVID-19. Study-wide background: The analysed material was cDNA or gDNA that came from T cells, B-cell-depleted T cells, or PBMCs.

Original processing methods: Amplification of reference gene primers was used by the study to estimate nucleated cell counts. Only in-frame clones appear in the TCRdb table, and some are missing; sequencing was by immunoSEQ multiplex PCR. V, J and clone size are those of that table, while D and trimming were read from the DNA. The sample records about 240,000 clones, around 87% being singletons. Participants had their cohort set by participant-reported clinical history. Looked up from germline, CDR1 is SGHTA and CDR2 is FQGNSA. With 3 bases removed from V and 1 base from J, the gap between germline ends came to 12 bases. This CDR3 contains 15 residues.

The V gene is TRBV7-2, the J gene TRBJ1-1; weak D call: TRBD1 (6 bases). The TCR sequence derives from a woman aged 35 to 49 with acute COVID-19. Sequencing input: PBMCs or T cells enriched from blood (not recorded which). The CDR3, as DNA: TGTGCCAGCAGCTTGCACCCGGGACAGAACACTGAAGCTTTCTTT. It is translated as CASSLHPGQNTEAFF.